The next 24 T cell receptor beta chains were all read from a single sample in a study of blood T cell repertoires in COVID-19. TCRdb's table, derived via immunoSEQ multiplex PCR, lists solely in-frame clones and lacks some. There are tens of thousands of clones in the sample; about 90% occur only once, and approximately 15% lies in the top ten. Sequenced material: peripheral blood. These receptor sequences come from a man older than 75 in a cohort sampled during active COVID-19.

The rearrangement links TRBV10-3 to TRBJ2-3; 9 bases match TRBD2. The V gene end was trimmed by 7 bases and the J gene end by 1 base; junction bases not matched to a gene: 6. The CDR3 loop spans 15 amino acids. CDR1 and CDR2 (germline): ENHRY, SYGVKD. The CDR3 spells CAIKGGGVGTDTQYF. Written as DNA, the CDR3 is TGTGCCATCAAGGGCGGGGGGGTTGGCACAGATACGCAGTATTTT.

The CDR3 loop reads CASRLAEGDTQYF. The DNA of the CDR3 is TGTGCCAGCAGACTAGCGGAGGGAGATACGCAGTATTTT. The chain carries TRBV7-8 and TRBJ2-3, with TRBD2 identical over 8 bases. V dropped 6 bases and J dropped 5; count of bases not matched to a gene: 4. Germline assignment: CDR1 SGHVS and CDR2 FQNEAQ. The CDR3 contains 13 residues.

The V gene is TRBV19, the J gene TRBJ1-4; TRBD1 agrees at 7 bases. The germline V gene has CDR1 LNHDA and CDR2 SQIVND (reference sequence). CDR3 size: 19 residues. V lost 0 bases and J lost 8; bases outside the gene matches: 18. The CDR3 is CASSIDLSPSGDSREKLFF. In DNA, the CDR3 is TGTGCCAGTAGTATAGACCTATCCCCCTCCGGGGACAGCCGAGAAAAACTGTTTTTT.

In this sample, this clone turned up a few times. The chain employs TRBV27 and TRBJ2-3; D call uncertain. The CDR3 consists of 13 residues. The germline CDR1 and CDR2 sequences are MNHEY and SMNVEV (reference sequence). The germline V and J ends were trimmed by 1 base and 0 bases, with 2 bases remaining between them. In nucleotides, the CDR3 is TGTGCCAGCAGTTTATTAAGCACAGATACGCAGTATTTT. Translation: CASSLLSTDTQYF.

This clone was counted only a few times. The V gene is TRBV2, the J gene TRBJ2-2; 7 nucleotides line up with TRBD1. Germline CDR1 and CDR2: SNHLY and FYNNEI. With 4 bases clipped from V and 1 base from J, the junction kept 6 bases outside the gene matches. The CDR3 is made up of 16 amino acids. The CDR3 loop is CASSATGAMNTGELFF. The CDR3, as DNA: TGTGCCAGCAGTGCAACAGGGGCGATGAACACCGGGGAGCTGTTTTTT.

In the case of this clone: Other DNA sequences in the same sample also yield this CDR3. The CDR3 here is CASSRDSNEKLFF. The CDR3 coding sequence is TGTGCCAGCAGCCGGGATTCCAATGAAAAACTGTTTTTT. J is TRBJ1-4 and V is TRBV5-4; D unclear. The CDR3 runs 13 residues. Germline V CDR1 and CDR2: SGHNT, YYREEE (reference sequence). V dropped 4 bases and J dropped 5 bases, with 9 bases sitting between them. The full variable domain, its missing parts supplied by reference TRBV5-4 and TRBJ1-4, is ETGVTQSPTHLIKTRGQQVTLRCSSQSGHNTVSWYQQALGQGPQFIFQYYREEENGRGNFPPRFSGLQFPNYSSELNVNALELDDSALYLCASSRDSNEKLFFGSGTQLSVL.

V and J are TRBV28 and TRBJ1-2, with TRBD1 matching 8 bases. Unmatched junction bases numbered 6, after V lost 8 bases and J lost 4 bases. The CDR3 sequence is 13 residues long. CDR1 is MDHEN and CDR2 is SYDVKM in the germline V gene. The CDR3 reads CASAGGSGYGYTF. The CDR3 region has the DNA TGTGCCAGCGCAGGGGGCTCTGGCTATGGCTACACCTTC.

The chain combines TRBV5-1 with TRBJ1-4; a possible D gene is TRBD1 (5 bases). Germline V gene data show CDR1 as SGHRS and CDR2 as YFSETQ. The CDR3 has 14 residues. Trimming took 2 bases from V and 8 from J, leaving 13 bases between them. The chain's CDR3 is CASSFGGEIEKLFF. The CDR3 coding sequence is TGCGCCAGCAGCTTTGGAGGGGAGATCGAAAAACTGTTTTTT.

The J gene is TRBJ1-1, the V gene TRBV24-1; D ambiguous. The CDR3 consists of 14 residues. Between the trimmed V and J ends, which lost 7 bases and 4 bases, there was a span of 15 bases. CDR1 KGHDR and CDR2 SFDVKD come from the germline V gene. The CDR3 sequence is CATSATGRGTEAFF. CDR3 nucleotide sequence: TGTGCCACCAGCGCAACTGGGAGAGGCACTGAAGCTTTCTTT.

This clone was seen a single time. This sequence joins TRBV7-2 and TRBJ2-5; 8 bases agree with TRBD2. CDR3 length equals 14 residues. Losses at the gene ends were 4 bases for V and 3 bases for J; bases not matched to a gene: 4. Germline V gene data show CDR1 as SGHTA and CDR2 as FQGNSA. CDR3 sequence: CASSSLRGEETQYF. Here the CDR3 DNA reads TGTGCCAGCAGCTCCTTGCGGGGGGAAGAGACCCAGTACTTC.

This rearrangement joins TRBV5-1 to TRBJ2-7; 7 bases agree with TRBD1. The ends lost 4 bases at V and 2 bases at J; junction bases unmatched: 6. Germline V CDR1 and CDR2: SGHRS, YFSETQ. CDR3 size: 14 residues. The CDR3 DNA follows: TGCGCCAGCAGCCCAAAGACAGGGCCCTACGAGCAGTACTTC. Its protein is CASSPKTGPYEQYF.

The chain employs TRBV6-5 and TRBJ2-1; TRBD2 matches 7 bases. Looked up from germline, CDR1 is MNHEY and CDR2 is SVGAGI. The trim removed 6 bases at V and 3 bases at J, leaving 8 bases unmatched. This CDR3 is built from 15 residues. DNA for the CDR3: TGTGCCAGCAGCTCCGGGACTACCAACTACAATGAGCAGTTCTTC. It codes for CASSSGTTNYNEQFF.

Written as DNA, the CDR3 is TGTGCTAGTGGTCCGGGACTAGCGGGAGACAAGTACAATGAGCAGTTCTTC. Translating gives CASGPGLAGDKYNEQFF. The gene calls are TRBV12-5 and TRBJ2-1; 14 bases align to TRBD2. The germline V gene encodes CDR1 LGHNT and CDR2 FRNRAP. The CDR3 runs 17 residues. The trim removed 5 bases at V and 4 bases at J, leaving 7 bases unmatched.

This chain links TRBV6-2 or TRBV6-3 with TRBJ2-1, with D perhaps matching TRBD1 (6 bases). V was pared by 0 bases and J by 3 bases, with 12 bases between. This CDR3 is 16 amino acids long. CDR1 and CDR2 (germline): MNHEY, SVGEGT. The CDR3 protein is CASSYSRRGDYNEQFF. CDR3 nucleotides: TGTGCCAGCAGTTACTCGCGCAGGGGCGACTACAATGAGCAGTTCTTC.

Only a few counts were recorded for this clone. This rearrangement joins TRBV7-8 to TRBJ2-6; perhaps TRBD2 as D (5 bases). Germline CDR1 is SGHVS and CDR2 is FQNEAQ. CDR3 length: 15 residues. Trimming cost V 3 bases and J 1 base, with 7 bases left between them. CDR3 loop: CASSFPGSGANVLTF. In DNA, the CDR3 is TGTGCCAGCAGCTTTCCGGGGTCTGGGGCCAACGTCCTGACTTTC.

This chain connects TRBV19 to TRBJ2-7; TRBD1 matches 7 bases. Germline V lookup: CDR1 LNHDA, CDR2 SQIVND (reference sequence). V lost 1 base and J lost 2; bases outside the gene matches: 5. The CDR3 is 15 residues long. The CDR3 is CASSIGSGTAYEQYF. The CDR3 nucleotides are TGTGCCAGTAGTATAGGGTCCGGGACAGCCTACGAGCAGTACTTC.

The V gene is TRBV5-4, the J gene TRBJ2-1; 7 positions match TRBD2. The junction had 6 bases not matched to a gene; V was cut back by 3 bases and J by 6 bases. Germline V lookup: CDR1 SGHNT, CDR2 YYREEE (reference sequence). The CDR3 has 14 residues. CDR3 region: CASSSRTRGNEQFF. The CDR3 bases are TGTGCCAGCAGCTCCCGGACTAGAGGCAATGAGCAGTTCTTC.

The chain links TRBV19 to TRBJ2-1; D may be TRBD2 (5 bases). Trimming stripped 8 bases from V and 7 bases from J, with 6 bases between. CDR1 is LNHDA and CDR2 is SQIVND in the germline V gene (reference sequence). This CDR3 spans 10 amino acids. The CDR3 DNA sequence: TGTGCCAGTTCGGGGAATGAGCAGTTCTTC. Amino acid sequence: CASSGNEQFF.

The CDR3 reads CASKSLDRDTGELFF. The CDR3 bases are TGTGCCAGTAAATCCCTCGACAGGGACACCGGGGAGCTGTTTTTT. This chain connects TRBV19 to TRBJ2-2; the match to TRBD1 covers 7 bases. The CDR3 covers 15 residues. Unmatched junction bases numbered 8, after V lost 7 bases and J lost 3 bases. CDR1 LNHDA and CDR2 SQIVND come from the germline V gene (reference sequence).

The gene calls are TRBV29-1 and TRBJ2-5, with 16 positions matching TRBD2. Germline-derived CDR1 and CDR2 are SQVTM and ANQGSEA. With 6 bases clipped from V and 7 bases from J, the junction kept 8 bases outside the gene matches. The CDR3 length is 15 residues. The CDR3 DNA sequence: TGCAGCGTCTCCGGGACTAGCGGGGGGGATAGGACCCAGTACTTC. The encoded protein is CSVSGTSGGDRTQYF.

The chain uses TRBV19 and TRBJ2-3, with 9 positions matching TRBD1. Looked up from germline, CDR1 is LNHDA and CDR2 is SQIVND (reference sequence). V gave up 7 bases and J gave up 0 bases; unmatched junction bases: 5. This CDR3 is built from 15 residues. The CDR3 DNA follows: TGTGCCAGTACCTCGGGGACAGGGAGCACAGATACGCAGTATTTT. Its protein is CASTSGTGSTDTQYF.

This CDR3 reads CASSPDRGATGELFF. The CDR3 region has the DNA TGCGCCAGCAGCCCGGACAGGGGGGCAACCGGGGAGCTGTTTTTT. The V gene is TRBV5-1, the J gene TRBJ2-2; 10 positions match TRBD1. This CDR3 is built from 15 residues. V lost 4 bases, J lost 5 bases, and 5 bases stayed unmatched. The germline V gene encodes CDR1 SGHRS and CDR2 YFSETQ. The full variable domain, its missing parts supplied by reference TRBV5-1 and TRBJ2-2, is KAGVTQTPRYLIKTRGQQVTLSCSPISGHRSVSWYQQTPGQGLQFLFEYFSETQRNKGNFPGRFSGRQFSNSRSEMNVSTLELGDSALYLCASSPDRGATGELFFGEGSRLTVL.

The sample holds a few counts of this clone. The V call is TRBV7-3, the J call TRBJ1-6; no clear D gene. Trimming pared 0 bases from V and 7 bases from J, leaving 10 bases between. The CDR3 has 15 amino acids. Germline V gene lookup returns CDR1 SGHTA and CDR2 FQGTGA. This chain's CDR3 is CASSLTSAKNSPLHF. CDR3 nucleotides: TGTGCCAGCAGCTTAACGAGCGCAAAAAATTCACCCCTCCACTTT.

The V and J genes are TRBV2 and TRBJ1-5, with unresolved D. The CDR3 is 15 amino acids. Trimming took 2 bases from V and 7 from J, leaving 15 bases between them. The V gene's germline CDR1 is SNHLY and CDR2 FYNNEI. CDR3 bases: TGTGCCAGCAGTGAAATAGCGGCGGTTCCCCAGCCCCAGCATTTT. It codes for CASSEIAAVPQPQHF.